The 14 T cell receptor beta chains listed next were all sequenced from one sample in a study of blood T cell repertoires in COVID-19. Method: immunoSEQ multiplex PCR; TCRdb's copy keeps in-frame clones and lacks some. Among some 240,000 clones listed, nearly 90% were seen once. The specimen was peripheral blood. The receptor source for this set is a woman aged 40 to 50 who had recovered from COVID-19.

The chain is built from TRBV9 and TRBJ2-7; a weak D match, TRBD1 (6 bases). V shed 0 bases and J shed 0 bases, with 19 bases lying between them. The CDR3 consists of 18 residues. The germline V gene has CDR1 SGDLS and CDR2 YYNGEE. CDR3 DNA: TGTGCCAGCAGCGTAGCGGTGCATTGTTCGACAGGCTCCTACGAGCAGTACGTC. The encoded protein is CASSVAVHCSTGSYEQYV.

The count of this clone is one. The CDR3 nucleotides are TGTGCCAGCAGGAAAACAGGTCCAACTAATGAAAAACTGTTTTTT. Amino acids: CASRKTGPTNEKLFF. V and J are TRBV6-5 and TRBJ1-4, with D perhaps TRBD1 (5 bases). The length of the CDR3 is 15 residues. Germline V gives CDR1 MNHEY, CDR2 SVGAGI. Trimming took 6 bases from V and 0 from J, leaving 11 bases between them.

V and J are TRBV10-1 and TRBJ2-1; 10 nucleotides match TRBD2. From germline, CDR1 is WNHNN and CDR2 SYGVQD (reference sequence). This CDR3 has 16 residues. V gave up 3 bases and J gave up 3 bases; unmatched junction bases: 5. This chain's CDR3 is CASSEGGLADYNEQFF. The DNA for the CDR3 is TGCGCCAGCAGTGAAGGAGGACTAGCGGACTACAATGAGCAGTTCTTC.

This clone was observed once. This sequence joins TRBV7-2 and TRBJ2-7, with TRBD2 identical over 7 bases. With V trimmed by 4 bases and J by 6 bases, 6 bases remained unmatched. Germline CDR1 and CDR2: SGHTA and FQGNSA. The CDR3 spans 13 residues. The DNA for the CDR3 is TGTGCCAGCAGCTCATCTCTAGCGGTCGAGCAGTACTTC. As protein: CASSSSLAVEQYF. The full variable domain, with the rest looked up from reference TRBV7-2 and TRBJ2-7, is GAGVSQSPSNKVTEKGKDVELRCDPISGHTALYWYRQSLGQGLEFLIYFQGNSAPDKSGLPSDRFSAERTGGSVSTLTIQRTQQEDSAVYLCASSSSLAVEQYFGPGTRLTVT.

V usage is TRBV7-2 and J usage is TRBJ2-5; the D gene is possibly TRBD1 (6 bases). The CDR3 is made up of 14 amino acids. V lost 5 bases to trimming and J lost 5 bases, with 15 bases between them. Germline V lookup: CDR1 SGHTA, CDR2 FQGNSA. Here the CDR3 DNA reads TGTGCCAGCAGCGACTACAGGGAAGGGGAGACCCAGTACTTC. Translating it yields CASSDYREGETQYF.

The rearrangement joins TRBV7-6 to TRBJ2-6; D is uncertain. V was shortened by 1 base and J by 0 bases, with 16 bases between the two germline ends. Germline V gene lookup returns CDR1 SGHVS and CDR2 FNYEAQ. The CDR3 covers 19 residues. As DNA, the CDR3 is TGTGCCAGCAGCTTAGAACCCTTCCGGAGAGGCTCTGGGGCCAACGTCCTGACTTTC. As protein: CASSLEPFRRGSGANVLTF.

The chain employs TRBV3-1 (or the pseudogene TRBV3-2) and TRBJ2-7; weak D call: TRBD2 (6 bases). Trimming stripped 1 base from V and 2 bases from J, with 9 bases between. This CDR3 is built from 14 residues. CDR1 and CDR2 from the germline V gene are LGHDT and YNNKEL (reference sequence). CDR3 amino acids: CASSQVGGAYEQYF. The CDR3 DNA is TGTGCCAGCAGCCAAGTGGGGGGTGCCTACGAGCAGTACTTC.

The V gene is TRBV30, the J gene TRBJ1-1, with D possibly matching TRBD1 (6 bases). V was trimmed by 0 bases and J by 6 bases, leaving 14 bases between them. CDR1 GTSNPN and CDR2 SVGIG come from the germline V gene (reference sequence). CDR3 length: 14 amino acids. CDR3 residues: CAWSVEGGFAEAFF. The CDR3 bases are TGTGCCTGGAGTGTAGAGGGGGGGTTTGCTGAAGCTTTCTTT.

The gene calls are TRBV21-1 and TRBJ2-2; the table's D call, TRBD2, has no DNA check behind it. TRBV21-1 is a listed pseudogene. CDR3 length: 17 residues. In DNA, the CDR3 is TGTGCCAGCAGCAAACACAGGCGGGACGGCGACTCCGGGGAGCTGTTTTTT. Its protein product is CASSKHRRDGDSGELFF.

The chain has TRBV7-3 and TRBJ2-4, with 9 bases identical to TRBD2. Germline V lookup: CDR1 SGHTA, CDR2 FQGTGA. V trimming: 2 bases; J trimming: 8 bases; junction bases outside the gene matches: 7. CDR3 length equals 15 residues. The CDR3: CASSLQAGGPDIQYF. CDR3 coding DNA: TGTGCCAGCAGCTTACAGGCGGGGGGGCCTGACATTCAGTACTTC.

Here the CDR3 DNA reads TGTGCCAGCTCACCACCGGGACTAGCGGGGGGGCATGAGCAGTTCTTC. Translation gives CASSPPGLAGGHEQFF. The chain has TRBV18 and TRBJ2-1; 16 bases fit TRBD2. Germline trimming cut 0 bases from V and 8 bases from J; bases unmatched to any gene: 1. From germline, CDR1 is KGHSH and CDR2 LQKENI. This CDR3 is built from 16 residues.

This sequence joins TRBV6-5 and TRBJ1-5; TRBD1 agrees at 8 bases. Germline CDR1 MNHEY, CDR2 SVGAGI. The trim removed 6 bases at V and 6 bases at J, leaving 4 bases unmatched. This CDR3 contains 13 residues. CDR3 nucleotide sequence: TGTGCCAGCAGGGACAGGGTTGGTCAGCCCCAGCATTTT. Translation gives CASRDRVGQPQHF.

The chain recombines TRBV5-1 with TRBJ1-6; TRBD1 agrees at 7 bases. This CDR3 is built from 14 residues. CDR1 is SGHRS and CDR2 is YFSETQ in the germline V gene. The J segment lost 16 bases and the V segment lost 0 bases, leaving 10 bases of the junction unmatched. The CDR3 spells CASSLAGLGGPLHF. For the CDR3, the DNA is TGCGCCAGCAGCTTGGCCGGGTTAGGGGGCCCACTCCACTTT.

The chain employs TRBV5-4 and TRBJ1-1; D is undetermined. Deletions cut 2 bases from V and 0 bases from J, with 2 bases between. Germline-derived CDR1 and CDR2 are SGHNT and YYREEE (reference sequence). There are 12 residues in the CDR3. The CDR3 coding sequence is TGTGCCAGCAGCTTTATGAACACTGAAGCTTTCTTT. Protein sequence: CASSFMNTEAFF.